Presented here are 12 T cell receptor beta chains from one specimen sequenced in a study of CXCR3-negative and CXCR3-positive naive CD8 T cells. Study-level findings and limits: More hydrophobic TRB CDR3s were found in CXCR3-positive naive cells than in CXCR3-negative naive cells.

Researchers prepared the TRB cDNA libraries using 5' RACE with UMI labels. TCRdb reprocessed the 5' RACE reads; each CDR3 protein has one entry and no DNA is given. In total, the table holds around 160,000 distinct CDR3 sequences. These TCRs are of unknown antigen specificity. Sequencing was performed on naive CXCR3+ CD8+ T cells from blood. Regarding subset: CD45RO-CCR7+CD27+CD95- naive CD8+ T cells expressing CXCR3 (TNR3+). All receptors come from a human donor in good health. Some clones in this sample may be carry-over from other donors' samples.

The V gene is TRBV6-1, the J gene TRBJ1-1. The CDR3 is 14 residues long. Germline CDR1 reads MNHNS; CDR2 reads SASEGT. The CDR3 loop reads CASSEVDLGTEAFF.

This sequence joins TRBV28 and TRBJ2-5. CDR1 is MDHEN and CDR2 is SYDVKM in the germline V gene. The CDR3 length is 15 residues. The CDR3 loop is CASSLEASYQETQYF. Full variable domain (outside the CDR3, taken from reference TRBV28 and TRBJ2-5): DVKVTQSSRYLVKRTGEKVFLECVQDMDHENMFWYRQDPGLGLRLIYFSYDVKMKEKGDIPEGYSVSREKKERFSLILESASTNQTSMYLCASSLEASYQETQYFGPGTRLLVL.

The chain employs TRBV30 and TRBJ2-1. Germline V CDR1 and CDR2: GTSNPN, SVGIG (reference sequence). This CDR3 is built from 13 residues. The CDR3 sequence is CAWTGGSYNEQFF.

The chain couples TRBV28 to TRBJ2-2; TCRdb outputs TRBD2, but without DNA this stays unchecked. Germline V gene lookup returns CDR1 MDHEN and CDR2 SYDVKM. This CDR3 has 14 residues. CDR3 region: CASSARLAPGELFF.

The rearrangement uses TRBV29-1 and TRBJ2-3. Looked up from germline, CDR1 is SQVTM and CDR2 is ANQGSEA. The CDR3 is 15 amino acids. The CDR3 loop is CSVDRTASSTDTQYF.

This sequence joins TRBV5-1 and TRBJ1-6; TCRdb selects TRBD1, and the lack of DNA leaves this call unchecked. The CDR3 is 17 residues long. The germline V gene encodes CDR1 SGHRS and CDR2 YFSETQ. The CDR3 reads CASSLMTGGLGNSPLHF.

The J gene is TRBJ2-1, the V gene TRBV6-5; the D call from TCRdb, TRBD2, cannot be confirmed without DNA. The CDR3 totals 16 residues. The germline CDR1 and CDR2 sequences are MNHEY and SVGAGI. CDR3 sequence: CASSYSGRAVYNEQFF.

The chain combines TRBV27 with TRBJ2-3; the D call from TCRdb, TRBD2, cannot be confirmed without DNA. There are 15 residues in the CDR3. Germline-derived CDR1 and CDR2 are MNHEY and SMNVEV (reference sequence). CDR3 sequence reads: CASSRTGLSTDTQYF.

The chain recombines TRBV10-3 with TRBJ2-1; the TCRdb call, TRBD2, lacks DNA for checking. This CDR3 region has 11 residues. The germline V gene encodes CDR1 ENHRY and CDR2 SYGVKD. This CDR3 is CAIWSGNEQFF.

The chain combines TRBV9 with TRBJ2-5; TCRdb gives TRBD1 as the D gene, but with no DNA this cannot be confirmed. The CDR3 has 15 amino acids. Germline V lookup: CDR1 SGDLS, CDR2 YYNGEE. The CDR3 reads CASSSQPGGIETQYF.

V gene TRBV13 combines with J gene TRBJ2-1; TCRdb's D call, TRBD1, is unchecked because there is no DNA. CDR1 and CDR2 (germline): PRHDT, FYEKMQ (reference sequence). CDR3 length equals 13 residues. The CDR3 spells CASSSRDLREQFF.

The J gene is TRBJ1-2, the V gene TRBV29-1. CDR1 SQVTM and CDR2 ANQGSEA come from the germline V gene. This CDR3 spans 13 amino acids. The CDR3 reads CSVEDDGNYGYTF. The variable domain in full, with the rest retrieved from reference TRBV29-1 and TRBJ1-2, is SAVISQKPSRDICQRGTSLTIQCQVDSQVTMMFWYRQQPGQSLTLIATANQGSEATYESGFVIDKFPISRPNLTFSTLTVSNMSPEDSSIYLCSVEDDGNYGYTFGSGTRLTVV.